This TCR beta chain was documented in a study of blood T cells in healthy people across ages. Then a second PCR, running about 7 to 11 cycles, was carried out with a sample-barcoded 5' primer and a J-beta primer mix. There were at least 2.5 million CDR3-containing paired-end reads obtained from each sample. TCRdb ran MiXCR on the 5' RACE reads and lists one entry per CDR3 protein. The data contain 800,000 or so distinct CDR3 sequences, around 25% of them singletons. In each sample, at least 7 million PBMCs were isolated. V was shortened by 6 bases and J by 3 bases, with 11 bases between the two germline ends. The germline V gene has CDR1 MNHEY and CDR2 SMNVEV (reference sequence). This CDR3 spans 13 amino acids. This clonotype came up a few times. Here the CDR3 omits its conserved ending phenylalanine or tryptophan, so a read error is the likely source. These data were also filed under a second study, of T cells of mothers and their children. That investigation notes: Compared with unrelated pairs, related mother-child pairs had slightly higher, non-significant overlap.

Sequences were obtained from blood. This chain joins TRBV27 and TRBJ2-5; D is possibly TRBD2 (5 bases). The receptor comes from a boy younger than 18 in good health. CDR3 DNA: TGTGCCAGCAGGACTACCCTTAAAGAGACCCAGTACCTC. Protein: CASRTTLKETQYL.